Presented here are 7 T cell receptor beta chains from one specimen sequenced in a study of blood T cell repertoires in COVID-19 (dated by TCRdb to between 2020 and 2021). Receptors were amplified or captured by the immunoSEQ multiplex PCR assay. In its TCRdb copy, this immuneACCESS table keeps in-frame sequences only and misses some clones. Where compared with another copy, unresolved V genes explain less than half of these, and the others have no known cause. A total of about 250,000 clones appear in this sample, approximately 84% of them only once. The ten biggest clones cover 15% to 18% of the sample. The sequenced sample was peripheral blood. These TCRs come from a person aged 70 to 80 with COVID-19, enrolled during active disease.

The rearrangement uses TRBV27 and TRBJ1-2; TRBD1 matches 10 bases. The V and J ends lost 4 bases and 3 bases, in that order; junction bases with no gene match: 5. Germline V gene sequence: CDR1 MNHEY, CDR2 SMNVEV (reference sequence). This CDR3 comprises 15 residues. The CDR3 nucleotides read TGTGCCAGCAGTTCGGGACAGGGGTTAGACTATGGCTACACCTTC. Translation: CASSSGQGLDYGYTF.

This chain uses TRBV12-3 or TRBV12-4 with TRBJ1-1, with no clear D. This CDR3 spans 13 amino acids. Trimming removed 3 bases at V and 1 base at J, with 6 bases between. The DNA of the CDR3 is TGTGCCAGCAGTTTCAGTCAGAACACTGAAGCTTTCTTT. Translating gives CASSFSQNTEAFF.

The chain is built from TRBV18 and TRBJ1-5, with a weak D call TRBD1 (5 bases). The CDR3 runs 13 residues. Germline CDR1 reads KGHSH; CDR2 reads LQKENI. V was trimmed by 3 bases and J by 8 bases, leaving 11 bases between them. The CDR3 sequence is CASSPRGGEPQHF. CDR3 sequence (DNA): TGTGCCAGCTCACCTCGGGGGGGAGAGCCCCAGCATTTT.

Comments on this clone: The junction and the germline gene differ at one end; a read error may be behind it. The rearrangement uses TRBV5-1 and TRBJ2-3; 8 bases agree with TRBD1. Per the germline V gene, CDR1 is SGHRS and CDR2 is YFSETQ. The CDR3 sequence is 13 residues long. The DNA of the CDR3 is TGCGCCAGCAGCCCGATAGGGACAGGTACGCAGTATTTT. This gives the protein CASSPIGTGTQYF. Complete variable domain (other parts from reference TRBV5-1 and TRBJ2-3): KAGVTQTPRYLIKTRGQQVTLSCSPISGHRSVSWYQQTPGQGLQFLFEYFSETQRNKGNFPGRFSGRQFSNSRSEMNVSTLELGDSALYLCASSPIGTGTQYFGPGTRLTVL.

V is TRBV6-5 and J is TRBJ1-1, with D possibly matching TRBD1 (5 bases). V lost 11 bases and J lost 1, with 14 bases in between. The CDR3 runs 13 residues. Per germline, CDR1 MNHEY and CDR2 SVGAGI. CDR3 region: CACQRGGNTEAFF. CDR3 bases: TGTGCCTGCCAGCGGGGGGGGAACACTGAAGCTTTCTTT.

CDR3 sequence (DNA): TGTGCCAGCAGCGCCGGACAGGGAGGGAATTCACCCCTCCACTTT. It yields the protein CASSAGQGGNSPLHF. The V gene is TRBV7-2, the J gene TRBJ1-6; 8 nucleotides match TRBD1. In germline, CDR1 is SGHTA, CDR2 FQGNSA. This CDR3 spans 15 amino acids. With V trimmed by 5 bases and J by 7 bases, 7 bases remained unmatched.

The V gene is TRBV28, the J gene TRBJ1-6; D is perhaps TRBD1 (5 bases). Trimming stripped 3 bases from V and 11 bases from J, with 8 bases between. The CDR3 runs 12 residues. Germline CDR1 reads MDHEN; CDR2 reads SYDVKM. As DNA, the CDR3 is TGTGCCAGCAGTTTGGACATAACACCCCTCCACTTT. This sequence encodes CASSLDITPLHF.